This passage covers 20 T cell receptor beta chains from one sample sequenced in a study of blood T cell repertoires in COVID-19. Libraries were prepared by immunoSEQ multiplex PCR; TCRdb keeps only in-frame clonotypes and omits some of them. The table records roughly 120,000 clones, about four fifths of them present only once. The sample taken for sequencing was peripheral blood. These receptors all stem from a man between 65 and 85 years old with acute or convalescent COVID-19.

The chain recombines TRBV18 with TRBJ1-2; the match to TRBD1 covers 8 bases. Germline trimming cut 0 bases from V and 6 bases from J; bases unmatched to any gene: 6. The V gene's germline CDR1 is KGHSH and CDR2 LQKENI. The CDR3 has 15 residues. The CDR3 region is CASSPPRGQGNGYTF. CDR3 coding DNA: TGTGCCAGCTCACCACCACGAGGACAGGGTAATGGCTACACCTTC.

The genes are TRBV5-1 and TRBJ2-2; D possibly corresponds to TRBD2 (5 bases). The V gene's germline CDR1 is SGHRS and CDR2 YFSETQ. The V gene lost 4 bases and the J gene lost 7 bases, with 8 bases spanning the gap. The CDR3 contains 12 residues. CDR3 nucleotide sequence: TGCGCCAGCAGCATACTAGGCGGGGAGCTGTTTTTT. This gives the protein CASSILGGELFF.

The CDR3 loop is CASSPSQGRGGNEKLFF. The CDR3 DNA follows: TGTGCCAGCTCACCCTCACAGGGGCGTGGGGGAAATGAAAAACTGTTTTTT. The rearrangement joins TRBV18 to TRBJ1-4, with 7 nucleotides matching TRBD1. Germline trimming cut 3 bases from V and 5 bases from J; bases unmatched to any gene: 12. The CDR3 has 17 amino acids. In germline, CDR1 is KGHSH, CDR2 LQKENI.

V and J are TRBV15 and TRBJ2-3; 8 nucleotides agree with TRBD2. V was clipped by 1 base and J by 0 bases; unmatched bases: 3. The CDR3 has 16 amino acids. Germline V gene sequence: CDR1 LNHNV, CDR2 YYDKDF (reference sequence). The CDR3 coding sequence is TGTGCCACCAGCAGAGGCCGGGGGGGTAGCACAGATACGCAGTATTTT. Its protein is CATSRGRGGSTDTQYF.

This chain uses TRBV27 with TRBJ1-4; the match to TRBD1 covers 9 bases. Germline CDR1 reads MNHEY; CDR2 reads SMNVEV (reference sequence). The CDR3 consists of 16 residues. After removal of 3 bases from V and 4 bases from J, the junction contained 6 bases not matched to a gene. CDR3 DNA sequence: TGTGCCAGCAGTTTCCGCGGGACAGGGCTTAATGAAAAACTGTTTTTT. Its translation: CASSFRGTGLNEKLFF. Combining the CDR3 with reference TRBV27 and TRBJ1-4 gives the whole variable domain EAQVTQNPRYLITVTGKKLTVTCSQNMNHEYMSWYRQDPGLGLRQIYYSMNVEVTDKGDVPEGYKVSRKEKRNFPLILESPSPNQTSLYFCASSFRGTGLNEKLFFGSGTQLSVL.

The sample holds a few counts of this clone. V is TRBV7-2 and J is TRBJ1-3; D call uncertain. CDR3 size: 16 residues. The germline V and J ends were trimmed by 6 bases and 4 bases, with 19 bases remaining between them. The germline CDR1 and CDR2 sequences are SGHTA and FQGNSA. As DNA, the CDR3 is TGTGCCAGCAGGGAAAAGGAGGCCCTTGAAGGAAACACCATATATTTT. This encodes CASREKEALEGNTIYF.

The chain has TRBV6-5 and TRBJ1-6, with TRBD1 identical over 8 bases. V lost 2 bases to trimming and J lost 6 bases; unmatched junction nucleotides: 3. CDR3 length equals 15 residues. From germline, CDR1 is MNHEY and CDR2 SVGAGI. The chain's CDR3 is CASSYTGQGNSPLHF. CDR3 DNA: TGTGCCAGCAGTTACACCGGACAGGGTAATTCACCCCTCCACTTT.

The CDR3, as DNA: TGTGCCACCAGTGATTCGAGACAGGGGGCAGATACGCAGTATTTT. This sequence encodes CATSDSRQGADTQYF. V and J are TRBV24-1 and TRBJ2-3, with 9 bases fitting TRBD1. The CDR3 is 15 amino acids. The germline CDR1 and CDR2 sequences are KGHDR and SFDVKD. The V and J ends lost 2 bases and 4 bases, in that order; junction bases with no gene match: 3.

The chain recombines TRBV5-4 with TRBJ2-7; tentative D call: TRBD2 (6 bases). Germline CDR1 reads SGHNT; CDR2 reads YYREEE (reference sequence). CDR3 size: 15 residues. Between the trimmed V and J ends, which lost 2 bases and 4 bases, there was a span of 16 bases. The CDR3 loop reads CASSLSGGTDYEQYF. CDR3 sequence (DNA): TGTGCCAGCAGCTTAAGCGGCGGGACGGATTACGAGCAGTACTTC. Combining the CDR3 with reference TRBV5-4 and TRBJ2-7 gives the whole variable domain ETGVTQSPTHLIKTRGQQVTLRCSSQSGHNTVSWYQQALGQGPQFIFQYYREEENGRGNFPPRFSGLQFPNYSSELNVNALELDDSALYLCASSLSGGTDYEQYFGPGTRLTVT.

The chain recombines TRBV18 with TRBJ2-5; 7 nucleotides agree with TRBD1. This CDR3 spans 13 amino acids. The trim removed 6 bases at V and 4 bases at J, leaving 5 bases unmatched. Per germline, CDR1 KGHSH and CDR2 LQKENI. CDR3 sequence: CASSRSGGETQYF. The CDR3 DNA reads as TGTGCCAGCTCCCGATCAGGGGGAGAGACCCAGTACTTC.

V gene TRBV5-4 combines with J gene TRBJ2-1; TRBD2 agrees at 15 bases. J lost 6 bases, V lost 4 bases, and 5 bases had no gene match. This CDR3 comprises 16 residues. The V gene's germline CDR1 is SGHNT and CDR2 YYREEE (reference sequence). The CDR3 loop is CASSKGLAGGLNEQFF. CDR3 DNA sequence: TGTGCCAGCAGCAAAGGACTAGCGGGGGGGCTCAATGAGCAGTTCTTC.

The chain carries TRBV6-2 or TRBV6-3 and TRBJ2-7; 8 bases fit TRBD2. This CDR3 contains 15 residues. Germline values: CDR1 MNHEY, CDR2 SVGEGT. V gave up 4 bases and J gave up 6 bases; unmatched junction bases: 11. CDR3 sequence (DNA): TGTGCCAGCAGTTCTAAGGGCGGGGGGACCCTCGAGCAGTACTTC. Translated: CASSSKGGGTLEQYF.

The chain joins TRBV20-1 to TRBJ2-1, with a tentative D call TRBD2 (5 bases). The germline V and J ends were trimmed by 3 bases and 8 bases, with 17 bases remaining between them. CDR3 length: 14 amino acids. Germline V lookup: CDR1 DFQATT, CDR2 SNEGSKA (reference sequence). The CDR3 reads CSASRGSSLDEQFF. In nucleotides, the CDR3 is TGCAGTGCTAGTCGGGGTTCCTCACTCGATGAGCAGTTCTTC.

V is TRBV11-2 and J is TRBJ1-1; D gene uncertain. The CDR3 consists of 15 residues. The V gene's germline CDR1 is SGHAT and CDR2 FQNNGV. Trimming pared 5 bases from V and 5 bases from J, leaving 18 bases between. The CDR3 loop is CASSRSQVTGTEAFF. DNA of the CDR3: TGTGCCAGCAGCCGCAGCCAGGTAACGGGGACTGAAGCTTTCTTT.

V usage is TRBV28 and J usage is TRBJ2-7, with 9 nucleotides matching TRBD1. Germline V lookup: CDR1 MDHEN, CDR2 SYDVKM. Trimming removed 4 bases from V and 0 bases from J; junction bases left unmatched: 4. This CDR3 contains 15 residues. The CDR3 nucleotides are TGTGCCAGCAGTTCCCGGACAGGGGCCTCCTACGAGCAGTACTTC. It is translated as CASSSRTGASYEQYF.

This clone has only one observation. The chain is built from TRBV5-1 and TRBJ2-7, with 7 bases fitting TRBD1. There are 14 residues in the CDR3. Germline V CDR1 and CDR2: SGHRS, YFSETQ. The J segment lost 1 base and the V segment lost 3 bases, leaving 4 bases of the junction unmatched. The CDR3 region is CASSSTGRSYEQYF. In DNA form, the CDR3 reads TGCGCCAGCAGCTCGACAGGGAGATCCTACGAGCAGTACTTC.

There are a few counts of this clone. The chain employs TRBV2 and TRBJ1-1; tentatively, D is TRBD1 (5 bases). V was shortened by 3 bases and J by 5 bases, with 7 bases between the two germline ends. This CDR3 region has 12 residues. Germline-derived CDR1 and CDR2 are SNHLY and FYNNEI. The CDR3 sequence: CASSETATEAFF. CDR3 nucleotides: TGTGCCAGCAGTGAGACAGCTACTGAAGCTTTCTTT.

The rearrangement joins TRBV4-2 to TRBJ2-2; the D is unclear. Germline-derived CDR1 and CDR2 are LGHNA and YNFKEQ. The length of the CDR3 is 13 residues. V was shortened by 2 bases and J by 6 bases, with 7 bases between the two germline ends. CDR3 protein: CASSQSGSGELFF. As DNA, the CDR3 is TGTGCCAGCAGCCAATCGGGTTCCGGGGAGCTGTTTTTT.

The chain recombines TRBV6-2 or TRBV6-3 with TRBJ2-7, with 7 positions matching TRBD1. The V and J ends lost 0 bases and 7 bases, in that order; junction bases with no gene match: 3. Per germline, CDR1 MNHEY and CDR2 SVGEGT. The CDR3 is 13 amino acids. CDR3 DNA sequence: TGTGCCAGCAGTTACTCTATCAGGGGGGAGCAGTACTTC. This encodes CASSYSIRGEQYF.

This chain uses TRBV7-6 with TRBJ1-1, with 8 positions matching TRBD1. The CDR3 covers 14 residues. Trimming took 8 bases from V and 6 from J; bases not matched to a gene: 11. Germline assignment: CDR1 SGHVS and CDR2 FNYEAQ. The CDR3 nucleotides read TGTGCCAGCTTAATCAATCAGGGGGCCGCTGAAGCTTTCTTT. This gives the protein CASLINQGAAEAFF. The full variable domain, in which reference TRBV7-6 and TRBJ1-1 provide the parts outside the CDR3, is GAGVSQSPRYKVTKRGQDVALRCDPISGHVSLYWYRQALGQGPEFLTYFNYEAQQDKSGLPNDRFSAERPEGSISTLTIQRTEQRDSAMYRCASLINQGAAEAFFGQGTRLTVV.